These 8 T cell receptor beta chains were all obtained from the same sample, sequenced in a study of blood T cell repertoires in COVID-19. Clones were read by immunoSEQ multiplex PCR, and TCRdb kept only the in-frame ones, dropping some. This sample carries 400,000 to 450,000 clones, 88% of them seen once, and the ten largest clones take about 12%. Sequencing used peripheral blood. The source of these receptors is a woman aged 45-65 years with COVID-19, enrolled during active disease.

This clone was counted a single time. V is TRBV10-3 and J is TRBJ2-3; the D gene is possibly TRBD2 (6 bases). Trimming took 6 bases from V and 2 from J, leaving 15 bases between them. Germline values: CDR1 ENHRY, CDR2 SYGVKD. The CDR3 is 15 residues long. The CDR3 bases are TGTGCCATCAGGTCCGGGACTCCCAACACAGATACGCAGTATTTT. Translated, it gives CAIRSGTPNTDTQYF.

A note on this clone: This sample includes further DNA sequences coding for the same CDR3. The chain combines TRBV30 with TRBJ1-1; possibly TRBD1 for D (6 bases). The CDR3 runs 13 residues. In germline, CDR1 is GTSNPN, CDR2 SVGIG (reference sequence). Trimming stripped 4 bases from V and 2 bases from J, with 11 bases between. The CDR3 DNA is TGTGCCTGGACCACAGGGAGTAACACTGAAGCTTTCTTT. Its protein product is CAWTTGSNTEAFF.

The table lists this clone with a few counts. The rearrangement links TRBV12-3 or TRBV12-4 to TRBJ2-7; 7 positions agree with TRBD2. With V trimmed by 7 bases and J by 1 base, 1 base remained unmatched. The CDR3 is made up of 12 amino acids. CDR3 region: CASMRGSYEQYF. The CDR3 DNA reads as TGTGCCAGCATGCGGGGGTCCTACGAGCAGTACTTC.

As concerns this clone: This CDR3 is also generated by other DNA sequences in the sample. This chain links TRBV19 with TRBJ1-5; TRBD1 is a possible D gene (5 bases). V lost 3 bases, J lost 5 bases, and 8 bases lay in between. Germline-derived CDR1 and CDR2 are LNHDA and SQIVND (reference sequence). The CDR3 contains 13 residues. Here the CDR3 reads CASSMGGDQPQHF. In nucleotides, the CDR3 is TGTGCCAGTAGTATGGGAGGGGATCAGCCCCAGCATTTT.

The rearrangement links TRBV5-6 to TRBJ1-4, with 8 bases lining up with TRBD1. Germline-derived CDR1 and CDR2 are SGHDT and YYEEEE. The CDR3 is 15 amino acids. Trimming cost V 2 bases and J 9 bases; bases outside gene matches: 9. The CDR3 DNA follows: TGTGCCAGCAGCTTAACCGGGACAGGCGGACAAAAACTGTTTTTT. Translated: CASSLTGTGGQKLFF. Full variable domain (missing parts from reference TRBV5-6 and TRBJ1-4): DAGVTQSPTHLIKTRGQQVTLRCSPKSGHDTVSWYQQALGQGPQFIFQYYEEEERQRGNFPDRFSGHQFPNYSSELNVNALLLGDSALYLCASSLTGTGGQKLFFGSGTQLSVL.

J is TRBJ1-2 and V is TRBV5-1, with no clear D. The CDR3 contains 18 residues. Germline values: CDR1 SGHRS, CDR2 YFSETQ. The V end was cut by 0 bases, the J end by 0 bases, with 18 bases between. CDR3 residues: CASSLAGASSSANYGYTF. The CDR3 coding sequence is TGCGCCAGCAGCTTGGCCGGAGCCTCGTCCTCAGCTAACTATGGCTACACCTTC.

V usage is TRBV5-8 and J usage is TRBJ2-2; 7 nucleotides line up with TRBD1. The V segment lost 2 bases and the J segment 4 bases; nucleotides outside the gene matches: 2. CDR3 length equals 14 residues. Germline V gene sequence: CDR1 SGHTS, CDR2 YDEGEE. Written as DNA, the CDR3 is TGTGCCAGCAGCTTTCACAGGGGCACCGGGGAGCTGTTTTTT. It is translated as CASSFHRGTGELFF.

This chain uses TRBV10-3 with TRBJ1-1; 7 bases fit TRBD1. The germline CDR1 and CDR2 sequences are ENHRY and SYGVKD. CDR3 length: 13 residues. Trimming removed 6 bases from V and 1 base from J; junction bases left unmatched: 2. The CDR3 protein is CAIRGTENTEAFF. The DNA for the CDR3 is TGTGCCATCAGGGGGACAGAGAACACTGAAGCTTTCTTT.